This T cell receptor beta chain came from a study of response to subunit inactivated influenza vaccine. TCRdb reprocessed the RT-PCR reads via MiXCR and lists one record per CDR3 protein. The table includes just under 250,000 distinct CDR3 sequences, about 12% detected once. Germline CDR1 reads SGHKS; CDR2 reads YYEKEE (reference sequence). CDR3 size: 15 residues. V gave up 9 bases and J gave up 6 bases, with 22 bases separating them. Findings of the study overall: With each seasonal influenza vaccination, the authors suggested, few new T cells are recruited.

A word on this clonotype: The antigen remains unidentified.

The source of this sequence is a man between 45 and 60 years old who received an inactivated influenza vaccine. The starting material was non-naive T cells sorted from PBMCs, obtained 14 to 15 days before vaccination. This chain connects TRBV5-5 to TRBJ2-1, with D possibly matching TRBD2 (6 bases). The CDR3 coding sequence is TGTGCCACTGGAGGGGAGCTTGACAGACTCAATGAGCAGTTCTTC. Protein sequence: CATGGELDRLNEQFF.